This T cell receptor (beta chain) was profiled in a study of cytomegalovirus exposure and HLA in healthy donors. General observations from the study: Trimming of TCR beta V- and J-genes showed a link, identified in a later analysis, to a missense DCLRE1C variant.

The donors gave bone marrow, and they were healthy. Turning to this clone: Its antigen is unidentified.

Unmatched junction bases numbered 9, after V lost 6 bases and J lost 2 bases. The CDR3 length is 15 residues. The germline gives CDR1 MNHNS, CDR2 SASEGT. PCR primers comprised 60 Vbeta and 13 Jbeta primers. The data were produced by immunoSEQ multiplex PCR, yet TCRdb's version contains in-frame clones alone and is incomplete. The data hold about 120,000 clones, with about three quarters observed a single time. This TCR derives from a woman aged 35 to 49 in good health and CMV-seropositive. V usage is TRBV6-1 and J usage is TRBJ2-5; the match to TRBD1 covers 7 bases. Sequences were obtained from PBMCs. The CDR3: CASRYRQGSQETQYF. The CDR3 bases are TGTGCCAGCAGATACCGACAGGGATCACAAGAGACCCAGTACTTC.